The T cell receptor beta chain described here comes from a study of T cell changes during pregnancy in multiple sclerosis. V lost 4 bases, J lost 7 bases, and 17 bases lay in between. CDR1 is MNHEY, CDR2 SVGAGI, per germline. CDR3 length: 14 residues. Sequenced by immunoSEQ multiplex PCR; TCRdb stores in-frame clones only, minus some. The data contain approximately 21,000 clones, about nine tenths of them seen just once; the ten biggest clones take up about 7.7%. The TCR comes from a female donor in good health, enrolled as a control in a pregnancy study. The sequenced sample was CD8+ T cells from peripheral blood mononuclear cells, obtained in the third trimester of pregnancy. The chain has TRBV6-5 and TRBJ2-7; perhaps TRBD1 as D (5 bases). This chain's CDR3 is CASSSDQGFGEQYF. The CDR3 DNA sequence: TGTGCCAGCAGTTCCGATCAGGGTTTCGGGGAGCAGTACTTC.